The next 7 T cell receptor beta chains were all read from a single sample in a study of T cell responses to AZD1222 COVID-19 vaccine. Only in-frame clones appear in the TCRdb table, and some are missing; sequencing was by immunoSEQ multiplex PCR. The table has around 83,000 clones, approximately 90% seen once. Material: peripheral blood, obtained on day 0 of AZD1222 vaccination. All receptors come from an adult in good health.

This clone showed up just a few times. The chain employs TRBV10-1 and TRBJ2-7, with 10 nucleotides matching TRBD2. This CDR3 has 14 amino acids. The germline CDR1 and CDR2 sequences are WNHNN and SYGVQD (reference sequence). V dropped 7 bases and J dropped 5; count of bases not matched to a gene: 8. The CDR3 loop is CASMTTSGRDEQYF. The DNA of the CDR3 is TGCGCCAGCATGACGACTAGCGGGCGCGACGAGCAGTACTTC.

The J gene is TRBJ1-1, the V gene TRBV5-1, with D unresolved. The germline CDR1 and CDR2 sequences are SGHRS and YFSETQ. The CDR3 spans 14 residues. V dropped 4 bases and J dropped 4 bases, with 14 bases sitting between them. CDR3 nucleotides: TGCGCCAGCAGCCTTATTTCGGGGAGCACTGAAGCTTTCTTT. Protein product: CASSLISGSTEAFF.

The chain recombines TRBV7-6 with TRBJ2-3, with 14 nucleotides matching TRBD2. The CDR3 contains 19 residues. After removal of 1 base from V and 0 bases from J, the junction contained 6 bases not matched to a gene. Germline V gene sequence: CDR1 SGHVS, CDR2 FNYEAQ. This CDR3 is CASSLERTSGGSSTDTQYF. The CDR3 DNA reads as TGTGCCAGCAGCTTAGAAAGGACTAGCGGGGGGTCTAGCACAGATACGCAGTATTTT.

The rearrangement joins TRBV9 to TRBJ1-1; possibly TRBD1 for D (6 bases). V was trimmed by 3 bases and J by 3 bases, leaving 12 bases between them. The CDR3 spans 14 residues. CDR1 is SGDLS and CDR2 is YYNGEE in the germline V gene. CDR3 sequence reads: CASSAGQWDTEAFF. The CDR3, as DNA: TGTGCCAGCAGCGCCGGACAGTGGGACACTGAAGCTTTCTTT.

The rearrangement links TRBV2 to TRBJ1-4; TRBD1 agrees at 7 bases. V dropped 4 bases and J dropped 5; count of bases not matched to a gene: 4. The germline CDR1 and CDR2 sequences are SNHLY and FYNNEI. The CDR3 spans 14 residues. This CDR3 reads CASSVPGGNEKLFF. Here the CDR3 DNA reads TGTGCCAGCAGTGTCCCAGGGGGGAATGAAAAACTGTTTTTT.

The gene calls are TRBV19 and TRBJ1-5; tentatively, D is TRBD1 (5 bases). The CDR3 has 12 residues. Germline V gene sequence: CDR1 LNHDA, CDR2 SQIVND (reference sequence). V lost 7 bases and J 6 bases, leaving 10 bases between the germline ends. The chain's CDR3 is CASTLGGQPQHF. CDR3 DNA sequence: TGTGCCAGTACCCTGGGGGGTCAGCCCCAGCATTTT.

The V and J genes are TRBV5-1 and TRBJ1-6; possible D gene TRBD1, 6 bases. The CDR3 length is 14 residues. The V end was cut by 4 bases, the J end by 7 bases, with 12 bases between. Germline assignment: CDR1 SGHRS and CDR2 YFSETQ. The CDR3 protein is CASSRDTPNSPLHF. CDR3 nucleotide sequence: TGCGCCAGCAGCCGGGACACCCCCAATTCACCCCTCCACTTT.